This record covers a single TCR beta chain. This CDR3 region has 15 residues. Germline values: CDR1 MGHDK, CDR2 SYGVNS. Trimming pared 3 bases from V and 5 bases from J, leaving 16 bases between. These data belong to a study of control samples from healthy donors and cancer patients. Sequencing used immunoSEQ multiplex PCR; TCRdb keeps in-frame clones, though not all of them. The top ten hold 7% to 10% of the sample, which has 100,000 to 150,000 clones, around nine tenths seen once. The TCR sequence derives from a man aged 35-49 years in good health. The rearrangement uses TRBV25-1 and TRBJ1-1; no firm D call. The sample comprised blood. CDR3 bases: TGTGCCAGCAGTGATGCGGGAAGGATGGGTACTGAAGCTTTCTTT. This gives the protein CASSDAGRMGTEAFF. Looking up the rest from reference TRBV25-1 and TRBJ1-1 gives the full variable domain: EADIYQTPRYLVIGTGKKITLECSQTMGHDKMYWYQQDPGMELHLIHYSYGVNSTEKGDLSSESTVSRIRTEHFPLTLESARPSHTSQYLCASSDAGRMGTEAFFGQGTRLTVV.